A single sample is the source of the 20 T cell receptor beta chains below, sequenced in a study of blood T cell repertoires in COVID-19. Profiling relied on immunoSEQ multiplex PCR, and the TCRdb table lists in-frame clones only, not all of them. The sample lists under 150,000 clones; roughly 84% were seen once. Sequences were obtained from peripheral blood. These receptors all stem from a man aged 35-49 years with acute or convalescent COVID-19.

The CDR3 bases are TGTGCCAGCAGCTTGGCCGAGACACCTATCGACGAGCAGTACTTC. It yields the protein CASSLAETPIDEQYF. The J gene is TRBJ2-7, the V gene TRBV7-9; D is unclear. Trimming left V 3 bases short and J 5 bases short, with 17 bases between. The CDR3 sequence is 15 residues long. Looked up from germline, CDR1 is SEHNR and CDR2 is FQNEAQ (reference sequence). The variable domain in full, with the rest retrieved from reference TRBV7-9 and TRBJ2-7, is DTGVSQNPRHKITKRGQNVTFRCDPISEHNRLYWYRQTLGQGPEFLTYFQNEAQLEKSRLLSDRFSAERPKGSFSTLEIQRTEQGDSAMYLCASSLAETPIDEQYFGPGTRLTVT.

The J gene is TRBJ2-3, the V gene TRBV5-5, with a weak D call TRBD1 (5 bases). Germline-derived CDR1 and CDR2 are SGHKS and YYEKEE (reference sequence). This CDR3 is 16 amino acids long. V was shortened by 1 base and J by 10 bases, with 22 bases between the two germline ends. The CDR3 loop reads CASSLQVAGLPSAQYF. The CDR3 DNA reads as TGTGCCAGCAGCTTGCAAGTGGCAGGGCTTCCGTCCGCGCAGTATTTT. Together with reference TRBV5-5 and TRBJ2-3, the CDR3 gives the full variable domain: DAGVTQSPTHLIKTRGQQVTLRCSPISGHKSVSWYQQVLGQGPQFIFQYYEKEERGRGNFPDRFSARQFPNYSSELNVNALLLGDSALYLCASSLQVAGLPSAQYFGPGTRLTVL.

As DNA, the CDR3 is TGCGCCAGCAGCCAAGGGGAGCGGGGGGGCCGTCCCGGCTATGAGCAGTTCTTC. It is translated as CASSQGERGGRPGYEQFF. The chain recombines TRBV4-1 with TRBJ2-1, with 10 nucleotides matching TRBD2. The CDR3 extends over 18 amino acids. Unmatched junction bases numbered 14, after V lost 1 base and J lost 8 bases. CDR1 and CDR2 (germline): MGHRA, YSYEKL.

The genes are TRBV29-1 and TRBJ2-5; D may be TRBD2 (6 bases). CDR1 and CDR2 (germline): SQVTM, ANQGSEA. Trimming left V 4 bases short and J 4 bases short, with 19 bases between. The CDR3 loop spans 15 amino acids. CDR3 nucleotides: TGCAGCGTTGGCGGGACTGGGGGTATTGGAGAGACCCAGTACTTC. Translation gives CSVGGTGGIGETQYF.

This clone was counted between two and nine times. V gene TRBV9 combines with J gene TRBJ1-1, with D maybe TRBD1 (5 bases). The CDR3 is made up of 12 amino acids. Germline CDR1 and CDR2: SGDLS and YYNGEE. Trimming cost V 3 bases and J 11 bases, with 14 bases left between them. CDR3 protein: CASSAHLGVAFF. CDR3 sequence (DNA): TGTGCCAGCAGCGCACATCTAGGGGTCGCTTTCTTT. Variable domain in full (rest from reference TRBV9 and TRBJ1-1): DSGVTQTPKHLITATGQRVTLRCSPRSGDLSVYWYQQSLDQGLQFLIQYYNGEERAKGNILERFSAQQFPDLHSELNLSSLELGDSALYFCASSAHLGVAFFGQGTRLTVV.

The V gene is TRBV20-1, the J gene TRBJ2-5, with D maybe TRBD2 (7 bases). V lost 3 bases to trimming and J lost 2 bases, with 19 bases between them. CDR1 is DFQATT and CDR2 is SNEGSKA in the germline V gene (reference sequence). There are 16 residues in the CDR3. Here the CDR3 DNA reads TGCAGTGCTAGTAATCCGCGGGGGCAGGGGCAAGAGACCCAGTACTTC. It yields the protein CSASNPRGQGQETQYF.

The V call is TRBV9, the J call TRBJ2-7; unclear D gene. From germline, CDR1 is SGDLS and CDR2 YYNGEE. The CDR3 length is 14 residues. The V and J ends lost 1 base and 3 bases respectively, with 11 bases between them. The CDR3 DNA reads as TGTGCCAGCAGCGTAACAGCCCTGAACTACGAGCAGTACTTC. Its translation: CASSVTALNYEQYF.

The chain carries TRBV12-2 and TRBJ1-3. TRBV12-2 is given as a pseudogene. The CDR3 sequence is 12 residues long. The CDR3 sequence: CASRSGGNTIYF. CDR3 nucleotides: TGTGCAAGTCGCTCGGGTGGAAACACCATATATTTT.

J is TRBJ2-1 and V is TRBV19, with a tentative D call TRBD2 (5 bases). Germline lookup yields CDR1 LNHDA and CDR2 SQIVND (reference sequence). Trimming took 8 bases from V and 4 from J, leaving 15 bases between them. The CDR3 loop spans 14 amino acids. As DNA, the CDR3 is TGTGCCAGTGGGAGATCGGTAACTTACAATGAGCAGTTCTTC. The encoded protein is CASGRSVTYNEQFF.

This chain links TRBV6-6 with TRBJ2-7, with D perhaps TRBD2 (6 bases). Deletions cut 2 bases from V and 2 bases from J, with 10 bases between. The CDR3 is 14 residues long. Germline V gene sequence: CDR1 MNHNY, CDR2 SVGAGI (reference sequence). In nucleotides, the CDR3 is TGTGCCAGCAGTTACCGCGGGGATCCCTACGAGCAGTACTTC. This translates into CASSYRGDPYEQYF.

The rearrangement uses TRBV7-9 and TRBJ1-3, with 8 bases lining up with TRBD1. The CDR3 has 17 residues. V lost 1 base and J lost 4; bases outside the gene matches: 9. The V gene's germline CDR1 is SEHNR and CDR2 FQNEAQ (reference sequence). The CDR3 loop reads CASSLGTGQGKGNTIYF. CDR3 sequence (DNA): TGTGCCAGCAGCTTAGGGACAGGACAGGGCAAAGGAAACACCATATATTTT.

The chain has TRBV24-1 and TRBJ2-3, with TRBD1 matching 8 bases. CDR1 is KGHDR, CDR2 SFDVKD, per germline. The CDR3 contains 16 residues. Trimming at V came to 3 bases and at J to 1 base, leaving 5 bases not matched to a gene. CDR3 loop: CATSDPGGERTDTQYF. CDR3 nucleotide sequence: TGTGCCACCAGTGATCCAGGGGGCGAACGCACAGATACGCAGTATTTT.

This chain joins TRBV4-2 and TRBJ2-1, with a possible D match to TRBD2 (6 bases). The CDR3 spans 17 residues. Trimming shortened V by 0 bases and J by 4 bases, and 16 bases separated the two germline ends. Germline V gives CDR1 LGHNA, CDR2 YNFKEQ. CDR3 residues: CASSQDPGGILYNEQFF. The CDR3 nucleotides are TGTGCCAGCAGCCAAGATCCCGGGGGAATTTTATACAATGAGCAGTTCTTC.

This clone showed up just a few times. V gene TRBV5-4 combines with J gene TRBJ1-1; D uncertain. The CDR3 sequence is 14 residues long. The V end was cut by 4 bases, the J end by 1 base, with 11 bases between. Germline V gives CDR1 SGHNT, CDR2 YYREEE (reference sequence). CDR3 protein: CASSPGGENTEAFF. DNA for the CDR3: TGTGCCAGCAGCCCTGGCGGGGAGAACACTGAAGCTTTCTTT. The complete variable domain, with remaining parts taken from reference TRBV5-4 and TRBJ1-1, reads ETGVTQSPTHLIKTRGQQVTLRCSSQSGHNTVSWYQQALGQGPQFIFQYYREEENGRGNFPPRFSGLQFPNYSSELNVNALELDDSALYLCASSPGGENTEAFFGQGTRLTVV.

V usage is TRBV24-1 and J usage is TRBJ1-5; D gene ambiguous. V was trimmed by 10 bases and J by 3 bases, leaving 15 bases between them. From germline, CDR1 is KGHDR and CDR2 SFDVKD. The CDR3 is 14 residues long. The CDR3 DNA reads TGTGCCACGGCCCCTGCGCAGGTCAATCAGCCCCAGCATTTT. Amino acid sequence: CATAPAQVNQPQHF.

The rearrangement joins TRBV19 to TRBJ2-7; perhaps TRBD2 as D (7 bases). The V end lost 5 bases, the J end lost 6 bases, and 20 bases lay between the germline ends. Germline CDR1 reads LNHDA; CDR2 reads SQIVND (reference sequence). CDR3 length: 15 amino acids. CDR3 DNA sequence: TGTGCCAGTAGTTTTCGTGGCGGGGGCTATGGCGAGCAGTACTTC. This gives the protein CASSFRGGGYGEQYF. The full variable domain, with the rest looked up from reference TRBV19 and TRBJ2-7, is DGGITQSPKYLFRKEGQNVTLSCEQNLNHDAMYWYRQDPGQGLRLIYYSQIVNDFQKGDIAEGYSVSREKKESFPLTVTSAQKNPTAFYLCASSFRGGGYGEQYFGPGTRLTVT.

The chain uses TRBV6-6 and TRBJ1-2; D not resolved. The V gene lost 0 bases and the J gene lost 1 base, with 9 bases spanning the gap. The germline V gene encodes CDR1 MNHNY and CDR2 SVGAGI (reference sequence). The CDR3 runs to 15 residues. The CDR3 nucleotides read TGTGCCAGCAGTTACTCCCAGGAAGATAACTATGGCTACACCTTC. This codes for CASSYSQEDNYGYTF.

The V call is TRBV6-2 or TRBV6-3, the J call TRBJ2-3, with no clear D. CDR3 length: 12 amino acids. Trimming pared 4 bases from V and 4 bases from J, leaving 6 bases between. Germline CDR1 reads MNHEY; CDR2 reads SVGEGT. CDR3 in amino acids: CASSSDSDTQYF. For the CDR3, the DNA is TGTGCCAGCAGTTCCGACTCAGATACGCAGTATTTT.

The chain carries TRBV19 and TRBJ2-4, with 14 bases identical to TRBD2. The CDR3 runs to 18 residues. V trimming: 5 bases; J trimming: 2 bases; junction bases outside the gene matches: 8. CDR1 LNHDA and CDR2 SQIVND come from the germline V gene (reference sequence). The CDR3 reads CASSSGLAGGGTKNIQYF. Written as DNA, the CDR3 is TGTGCCAGTAGTTCCGGACTAGCGGGGGGTGGGACCAAAAACATTCAGTACTTC.

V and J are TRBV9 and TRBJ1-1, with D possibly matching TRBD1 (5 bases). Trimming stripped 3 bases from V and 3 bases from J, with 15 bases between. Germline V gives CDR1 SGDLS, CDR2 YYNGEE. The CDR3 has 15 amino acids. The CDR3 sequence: CASSAGWGGDTEAFF. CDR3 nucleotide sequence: TGTGCCAGCAGCGCAGGGTGGGGAGGGGACACTGAAGCTTTCTTT.